This T cell receptor (beta chain) came from a study of shared clonotypes between healthy human individuals. Germline lookup yields CDR1 SNHLY and CDR2 FYNNEI. There are 15 residues in the CDR3. The V and J ends lost 6 bases and 5 bases respectively, with 17 bases between them. The repertoire was sequenced with immunoSEQ multiplex PCR; TCRdb's copy has only in-frame clones and lacks some. Seen here are 1.6 million or so clones, 98% observed once, and the top ten hold about 0.35%. The chain employs TRBV2 and TRBJ2-1; TRBD1 might be the D (7 bases). This TCR came from a man in his thirties or forties in good health. Sequenced: naive CD4+ T cells sorted from blood. Subset defined: CD45RA+ positively selected. The CDR3 DNA is TGTGCCAGCAGGGGGCGCGGGACAGTTAACAATGAGCAGTTCTTC. Its translation: CASRGRGTVNNEQFF.